This T cell receptor (beta chain) was profiled in a study of T cell responses to AZD1222 COVID-19 vaccine (TCRdb year 2021). In the study overall: AZD1222 recipients with second doses at about 4 weeks or about 12 weeks were pooled, because spike-specific TCR depth and breadth did not differ between schedules. Trial participants were enrolled by age into subgroups of 18-55, 56-69 and 70-plus years, and around 150, 28 and 57 TCR-sequenced participants, respectively, were included in these subgroups. TCR sequencing covered about 230 trial participants: 200 to 210 given two doses of AZD1222 and some 25 given two doses of MenACWY control vaccine. Here is what the overall study found, with its caveats: Vaccine-associated CD4 TCRs spanned the whole spike protein, with dominant responses in regions 160-218 and 743-854. Reportedly, close to half of the unique spike-specific TCRs recognized epitopes lying outside the regions that are mutated in the B.1.351 and B.1.1.7 variants. Conclusions about previously exposed vaccinees were limited because only six AZD1222 recipients were SARS-CoV-2 seropositive at baseline. Spike-specific TCR breadth and depth rose significantly after two AZD1222 doses compared with day 0 and with MenACWY recipients. The 56-69-year group was small, and its depth increase did not reach significance, likely because of low power. Participants were mostly white British and included more females than males, and it was suggested by the authors that clonal diversity may have been underestimated. Because no samples from the day 14 peak response were available, repertoires could be characterized only after the peak T cell response.

The time point label here, explained by the study, means: baseline before first vaccination. Vaccinee samples were obtained from the UK trials COV001 and COV002, which included a single-blind randomized controlled phase 2/3 trial of AZD1222 (ChAdOx1 nCoV-19) in healthy adults. For TCRbeta chain sequencing, PBMC samples from trial participants were taken at day 0 and at day 28 after the second dose. In the case of this clone: Its antigen has not been determined. There are no base qualities to consult, and no much larger clone falls within one base.

The V end loses 1 base and the J end loses 1 base, and a stretch of 22 bases separates them. CDR3 length: 18 amino acids, cysteine to phenylalanine. Just the 54-base CDR3 DNA is kept, in frame starting at base 1. CDR1 and CDR2 (SQVTM, ANQGSEA) derive from the germline V gene. The CDR3 regions of human TCRbeta chains were subjected to immunosequencing. Concerning the study's data processing: Repertoire TCRs were matched against a reference library of SARS-CoV-2-specific TCRs generated with the MIRA antigen-specificity platform. Breadth was defined as the fraction of unique TCRs that were SARS-CoV-2-associated, and depth was defined as the fraction of total T cells that were SARS-CoV-2-associated. Using the MIRA data, every spike-specific TCR was mapped to the spike region that the TCR reacted to and assigned to either a CD4 or a CD8 class. Log10-transformed breadth and depth values were compared by one-way ANOVA with Sidak's multiple comparisons tests. TCRdb's version of the immuneACCESS table is confined to in-frame rearrangements and falls short of the full clone set. An unresolved V gene accounts for under half of the shortfall where checked; the remainder is of unknown origin. D and trimming come from the DNA, and the V and J calls and clone size come from that table. This sample has under 200,000 clones in its table, and around 94% of those were observed once. The ten biggest clones cover approximately 0.6% of the sample.

The specimen comprised peripheral blood, sampled on day 0 of AZD1222 vaccination. The chain employs TRBV29-1 and TRBJ1-1; confidence is insufficient to name the D gene. This receptor was taken from an adult in good health. This receptor has the CDR3 CSVEGFMAGIPENTEAFF. The DNA is TGCAGCGTTGAAGGGTTCATGGCGGGGATCCCGGAGAACACTGAAGCTTTCTTT.